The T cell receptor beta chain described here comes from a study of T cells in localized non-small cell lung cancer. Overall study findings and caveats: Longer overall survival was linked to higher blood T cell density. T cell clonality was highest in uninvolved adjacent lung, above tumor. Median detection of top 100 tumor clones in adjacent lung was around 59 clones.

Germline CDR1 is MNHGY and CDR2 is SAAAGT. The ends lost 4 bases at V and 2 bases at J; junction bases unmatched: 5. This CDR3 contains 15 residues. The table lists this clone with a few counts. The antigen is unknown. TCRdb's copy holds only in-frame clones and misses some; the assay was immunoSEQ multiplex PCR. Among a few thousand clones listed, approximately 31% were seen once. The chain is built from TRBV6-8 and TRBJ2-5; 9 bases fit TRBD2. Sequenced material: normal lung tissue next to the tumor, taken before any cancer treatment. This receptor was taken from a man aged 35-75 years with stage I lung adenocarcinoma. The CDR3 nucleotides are TGTGCCAGCAGTTCGGGACTAGCCTTACAAGAGACCCAGTACTTC. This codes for CASSSGLALQETQYF.